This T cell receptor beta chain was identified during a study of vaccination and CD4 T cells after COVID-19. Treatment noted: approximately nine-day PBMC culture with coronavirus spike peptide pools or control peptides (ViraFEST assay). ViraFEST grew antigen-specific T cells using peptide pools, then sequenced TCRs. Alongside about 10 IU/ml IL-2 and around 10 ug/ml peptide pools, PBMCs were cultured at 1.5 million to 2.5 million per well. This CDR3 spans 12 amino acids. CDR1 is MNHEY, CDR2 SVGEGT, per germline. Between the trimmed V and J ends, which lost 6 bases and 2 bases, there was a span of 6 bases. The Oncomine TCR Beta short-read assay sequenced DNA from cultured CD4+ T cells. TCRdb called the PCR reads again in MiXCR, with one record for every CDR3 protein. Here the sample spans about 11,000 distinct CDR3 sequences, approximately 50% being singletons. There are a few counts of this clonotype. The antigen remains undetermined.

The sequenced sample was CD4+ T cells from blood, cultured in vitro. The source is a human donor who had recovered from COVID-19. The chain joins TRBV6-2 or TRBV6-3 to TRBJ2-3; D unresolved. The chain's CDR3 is CASRRNTDTQYF. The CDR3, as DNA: TGTGCCAGCAGAAGAAACACAGATACGCAGTATTTT.